This passage covers 10 T cell receptor beta chains from one sample sequenced in a study of T-cell reconstitution after alpha-beta-depleted transplantation in children. Library preparation (for TCRbeta) was performed with unique molecular identifiers. Each CDR3 protein is one row after TCRdb ran MiXCR on the PCR reads. The sample has around 700,000 distinct CDR3 sequences; under 15% are singletons. The sequences come from PBMCs, collected before TCRalphabeta/CD19-depleted stem cell transplant. The origin of the receptors is a girl aged 2-10 years with congenital amegakaryocytic thrombocytopenia, due to receive a stem cell transplant.

This clonotype was detected many times. V is TRBV3-1 and J is TRBJ2-2, with D perhaps TRBD1 (6 bases). Germline V lookup: CDR1 LGHDT, CDR2 YNNKEL (reference sequence). V was trimmed by 3 bases and J by 3 bases, leaving 8 bases between them. This CDR3 region has 14 residues. CDR3 residues: CASSQGADTGELFF. CDR3 DNA: TGTGCCAGCAGCCAGGGGGCGGACACCGGGGAGCTGTTTTTT.

This clonotype was observed a handful of times. The V call is TRBV3-1, the J call TRBJ1-5; D is undetermined. There are 17 residues in the CDR3. The germline CDR1 and CDR2 sequences are LGHDT and YNNKEL (reference sequence). With 0 bases removed from V and 4 bases from J, the gap between germline ends came to 16 bases. CDR3 region: CASSQDPKGGENQPQHF. Written as DNA, the CDR3 is TGTGCCAGCAGCCAAGATCCGAAGGGTGGTGAGAATCAGCCCCAGCATTTT.

Ten or more counts support this clonotype. J is TRBJ2-7 and V is TRBV3-1, with D uncertain. Germline V lookup: CDR1 LGHDT, CDR2 YNNKEL (reference sequence). V gave up 5 bases and J gave up 7 bases, with 15 bases separating them. CDR3 length: 13 amino acids. CDR3 DNA: TGTGCCAGCAGCGACCTCCCGAGAGAAGAGCAGTACTTC. It specifies CASSDLPREEQYF.

This clonotype has ten or more counts. The chain couples TRBV20-1 to TRBJ1-1; 8 bases are a match to TRBD1. The CDR3 consists of 13 residues. V trimming: 5 bases; J trimming: 7 bases; junction bases outside the gene matches: 9. Germline assignment: CDR1 DFQATT and CDR2 SNEGSKA (reference sequence). The CDR3 DNA reads as TGCAGTGCTGGTTCAGGGGGCAAAGGTGAAGCTTTCTTT. This translates into CSAGSGGKGEAFF.

This clonotype was picked up many times. In DNA, the CDR3 is TGTGCCAGCAGACTAACAGGGTACTATGGCTACACCTTC. Amino acid sequence: CASRLTGYYGYTF. The gene calls are TRBV12-3 or TRBV12-4 and TRBJ1-2; a weak D match, TRBD1 (6 bases). V gave up 6 bases and J gave up 3 bases, with 11 bases separating them. CDR3 length: 13 residues.

Ten or more counts support this clonotype. The rearrangement uses TRBV20-1 and TRBJ1-2; D may be TRBD1 (5 bases). This CDR3 is built from 12 residues. Between the trimmed V and J ends, which lost 6 bases and 0 bases, there was a span of 8 bases. In germline, CDR1 is DFQATT, CDR2 SNEGSKA (reference sequence). The CDR3 DNA follows: TGCAGTGCCCCGACAGCTAACTATGGCTACACCTTC. Translation gives CSAPTANYGYTF.

The chain joins TRBV7-8 to TRBJ1-3, with 9 bases aligning to TRBD1. The CDR3 consists of 15 residues. Germline lookup yields CDR1 SGHVS and CDR2 FQNEAQ. V lost 2 bases to trimming and J lost 5 bases; unmatched junction nucleotides: 4. The CDR3 DNA reads TGTGCCAGCAGCTTAAACAGGGGGCGGCGAAACACCATATATTTT. Its protein is CASSLNRGRRNTIYF.

This clonotype was observed at least ten times. The chain couples TRBV20-1 to TRBJ2-3; TRBD2 matches 8 bases. V lost 6 bases to trimming and J lost 9 bases; unmatched junction nucleotides: 5. The CDR3 contains 11 residues. CDR1 and CDR2 from the germline V gene are DFQATT and SNEGSKA (reference sequence). CDR3 bases: TGCAGTGCAGGCGGGAGGCGCACGCAGTATTTT. Amino acid sequence: CSAGGRRTQYF.

There are many counts of this clonotype. The rearrangement links TRBV6-5 to TRBJ2-2; TRBD2 aligns across 15 bases. The length of the CDR3 is 16 residues. The germline gives CDR1 MNHEY, CDR2 SVGAGI. Trimming cost V 2 bases and J 6 bases; bases outside gene matches: 1. As DNA, the CDR3 is TGTGCCAGCAGTTACGGACTAGCGGGAGGGCCCGGGGAGCTGTTTTTT. Its translation: CASSYGLAGGPGELFF.

This clonotype was seen a few times. The rearrangement links TRBV12-3 or TRBV12-4 to TRBJ2-1; no clear D. Trimming pared 0 bases from V and 5 bases from J, leaving 11 bases between. The CDR3 is made up of 15 amino acids. CDR3 region: CASSLARHPNNEQFF. The CDR3 DNA reads TGTGCCAGCAGTTTAGCGAGGCACCCGAACAATGAGCAGTTCTTC.